This T cell receptor beta chain appears in the sequencing data of a study of blood T cell repertoires in COVID-19. Study details: Spain, Italy and the United States supplied samples that represented acute and convalescent COVID-19.

The data were produced by immunoSEQ multiplex PCR, yet TCRdb's version contains in-frame clones alone and is incomplete. Here the sample spans fewer than 300,000 clones, 83% being singletons. The CDR3 totals 16 residues. In germline, CDR1 is MNHEY, CDR2 SMNVEV (reference sequence). The ends were cut back, 5 bases at V and 5 bases at J, with 21 bases in the middle. The genes are TRBV27 and TRBJ1-2; possibly TRBD1 for D (5 bases). The source of this sequence is a woman between 45 and 60 years old who had recovered from COVID-19. Input material: peripheral blood. DNA of the CDR3: TGTGCCAGCAGTCCCCTCCCGAGTGTCAGGGTTTATGGCTACACCTTC. Protein product: CASSPLPSVRVYGYTF.